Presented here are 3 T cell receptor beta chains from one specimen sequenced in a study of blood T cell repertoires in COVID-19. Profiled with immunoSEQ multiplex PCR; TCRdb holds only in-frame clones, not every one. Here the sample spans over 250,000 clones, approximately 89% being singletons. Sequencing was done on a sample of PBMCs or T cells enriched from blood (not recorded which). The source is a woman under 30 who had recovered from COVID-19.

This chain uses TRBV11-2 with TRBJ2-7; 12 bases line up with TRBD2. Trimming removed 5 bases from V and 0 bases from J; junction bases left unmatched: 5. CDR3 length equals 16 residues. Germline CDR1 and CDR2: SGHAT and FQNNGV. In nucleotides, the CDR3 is TGTGCCAGCAGCCCGTGGACTAGCGGGATCTCCTACGAGCAGTACTTC. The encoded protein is CASSPWTSGISYEQYF.

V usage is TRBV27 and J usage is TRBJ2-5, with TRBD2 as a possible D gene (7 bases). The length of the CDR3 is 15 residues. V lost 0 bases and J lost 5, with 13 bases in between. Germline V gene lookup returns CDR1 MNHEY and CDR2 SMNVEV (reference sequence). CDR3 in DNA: TGTGCCAGCAGTTTATCCGCAGGGGAGGGGGAGACCCAGTACTTC. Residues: CASSLSAGEGETQYF.

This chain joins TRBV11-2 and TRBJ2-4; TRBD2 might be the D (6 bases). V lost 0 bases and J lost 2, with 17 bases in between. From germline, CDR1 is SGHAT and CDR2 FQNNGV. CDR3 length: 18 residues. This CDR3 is CASSLEVGWGETKNIQYF. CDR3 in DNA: TGTGCCAGCAGCTTAGAAGTGGGTTGGGGGGAGACCAAAAACATTCAGTACTTC.